This T cell receptor beta chain was recorded in a study of T cells after yellow fever vaccination. Concerning this clonotype itself: This may be a read error: a much more frequent sequence differs by one nucleotide.

This CDR3 is 14 amino acids long. Trimming removed 5 bases at V and 4 bases at J, with 12 bases between. CDR1 is KGHDR and CDR2 is SFDVKD in the germline V gene. 5'RACE template switching generated TCR cDNA, adding a universal primer site and UMIs. TCRdb used MiXCR to reprocess the 5' RACE reads, holding one entry per CDR3 protein. The sample gives about 45,000 distinct CDR3 sequences, 6.8% of which show up once; approximately 15% is in the top ten. The TCR comes from a man aged 25-40 years who received the YFV17D yellow fever vaccine. This chain uses TRBV24-1 with TRBJ2-3; D possibly corresponds to TRBD2 (6 bases). The starting material was CD8+ T cells not binding an NS4B(214-222) dextramer, sorted from PBMCs, obtained 45 days after the yellow fever booster vaccination. The CDR3: CATSGPGSSDTQYF. The CDR3 bases are TGTGCCACCAGTGGTCCCGGGAGTTCAGATACGCAGTATTTT.